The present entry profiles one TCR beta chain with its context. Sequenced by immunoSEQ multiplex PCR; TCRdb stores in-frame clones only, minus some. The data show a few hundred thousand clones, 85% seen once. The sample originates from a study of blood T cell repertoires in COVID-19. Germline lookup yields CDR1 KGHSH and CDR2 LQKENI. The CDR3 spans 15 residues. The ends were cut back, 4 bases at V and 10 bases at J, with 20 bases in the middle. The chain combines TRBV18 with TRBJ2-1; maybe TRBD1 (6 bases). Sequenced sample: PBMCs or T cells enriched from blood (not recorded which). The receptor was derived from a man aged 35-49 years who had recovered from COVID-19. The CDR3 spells CASSLPGTLTGEQFF. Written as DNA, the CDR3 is TGTGCCAGCTCACTCCCCGGGACCCTAACAGGGGAGCAGTTCTTC.